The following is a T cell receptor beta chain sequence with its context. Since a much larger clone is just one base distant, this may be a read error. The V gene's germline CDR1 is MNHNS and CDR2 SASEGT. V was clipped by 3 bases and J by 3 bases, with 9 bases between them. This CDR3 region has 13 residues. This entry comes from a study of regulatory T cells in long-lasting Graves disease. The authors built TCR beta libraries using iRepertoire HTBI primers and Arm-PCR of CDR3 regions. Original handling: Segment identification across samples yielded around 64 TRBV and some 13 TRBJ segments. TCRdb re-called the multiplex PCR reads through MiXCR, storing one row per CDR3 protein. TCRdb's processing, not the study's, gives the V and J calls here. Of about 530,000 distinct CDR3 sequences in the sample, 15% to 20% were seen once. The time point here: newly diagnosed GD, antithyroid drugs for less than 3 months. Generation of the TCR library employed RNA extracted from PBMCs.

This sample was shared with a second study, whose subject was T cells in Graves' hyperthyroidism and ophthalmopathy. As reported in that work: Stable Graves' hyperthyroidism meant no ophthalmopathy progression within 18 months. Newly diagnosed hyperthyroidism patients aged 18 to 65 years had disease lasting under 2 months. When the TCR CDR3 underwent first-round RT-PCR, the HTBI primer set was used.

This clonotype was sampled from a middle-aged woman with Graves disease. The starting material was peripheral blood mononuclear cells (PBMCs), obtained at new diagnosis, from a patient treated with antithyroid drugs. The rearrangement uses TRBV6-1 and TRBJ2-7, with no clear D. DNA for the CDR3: TGTGCCAGCAGTGATAACACCCGCTACGAGCAGTACTTC. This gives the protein CASSDNTRYEQYF.